This TCR beta chain is drawn from a study of shared clonotypes between healthy human individuals. For the study at large: Each donor had three CD4 naive, three CD4 memory, two CD8 naive and one CD8 memory plate. Study-level results: Estimated richness was generally greater in naive than memory subsets. Generation probabilities were higher for clonotypes shared across all four sorted-subset donors than for unshared ones.

This clone occurred once. The antigen is unknown. The germline V gene has CDR1 LGHNA and CDR2 YSLEER. The V and J ends lost 0 bases and 0 bases respectively, with 13 bases between them. CDR3 length: 17 residues. Genomic DNA per cell subset filled all wells of several immunoSEQ plates. Clones were read by immunoSEQ multiplex PCR, and TCRdb kept only the in-frame ones, dropping some. The sample shows some 2,500,000 clones, just under 95% of them seen only once. The chain couples TRBV4-3 to TRBJ2-3; no clear D gene. Sequenced: naive CD4+ T cells from PBMCs. Noted subset: CD45RA+ positively selected. This clonotype was sampled from a man aged 18 to 30 in good health. Some clones in this sample may be carry-over from other donors' samples. CDR3 region: CASSQEPGGRSTDTQYF. In nucleotides, the CDR3 is TGCGCCAGCAGCCAAGAACCGGGCGGAAGGAGCACAGATACGCAGTATTTT.